The T cell receptor (beta chain) described here comes from a study of cytomegalovirus exposure and HLA in healthy donors. About the research overall: Across more than 350 genotyped donors, more than 75% landed in the Caucasian-associated ancestry cluster.

Study-level findings and limits: The study labeled roughly 160 TCR beta chains cytomegalovirus-associated. Among TCR sequences, most were rare, though some public TCRs appeared in many donors. A link between a missense DCLRE1C variant and TCR beta V- and J-gene trimming emerged from a later analysis.

The J segment lost 6 bases and the V segment lost 0 bases, leaving 4 bases of the junction unmatched. The CDR3 totals 15 residues. Per germline, CDR1 LGHNA and CDR2 YSLEER. The study ran its PCR with 60 Vbeta and 13 Jbeta primers. The repertoire was sequenced with immunoSEQ multiplex PCR; TCRdb's copy has only in-frame clones and lacks some. The table shows 120,000 or so clones, with less than 85% occurring only once. With regard to this clone: Its antigen is undetermined.

Sequenced material: PBMCs. The TCR sequence derives from a woman between 35 and 50 years old in good health and CMV-seronegative. The genes are TRBV4-3 and TRBJ1-2; 10 bases map to TRBD1. DNA of the CDR3: TGCGCCAGCAGCCAAGAAAGAGGACAGGGGGATGGCTACACCTTC. Amino acid sequence: CASSQERGQGDGYTF.